Listed below are T cell receptor beta chains from one sample, sequenced in a study of blood T cell repertoires in COVID-19. Here immunoSEQ multiplex PCR was the method, and the copy in TCRdb shows in-frame clones only, minus some. The data hold around 260,000 clones, with roughly 84% observed a single time. Sequencing used peripheral blood. Source of these receptors: a person aged 65 to 85 with COVID-19, enrolled during active disease. The CDR3 runs from the conserved cysteine through the conserved F or W. The D gene is left open where the match is weak. Clone size is stated in some rows and not others, as once, few, many or a class when expanded.

j_call: TRBJ2-5; clone_size: NA; v_call: TRBV5-6; d_call: TRBD1; cdr3_aa: CASSFPGQGALETQYF; cdr3_nt: TGTGCCAGCAGCTTTCCGGGACAGGGGGCCTTAGAGACCCAGTACTTC
j_call: TRBJ2-2; clone_size: NA; v_call: TRBV5-4; d_call: TRBD2; cdr3_aa: CASSYSPGGDTGELFF; cdr3_nt: TGTGCCAGCAGTTACTCACCGGGGGGGGACACCGGGGAGCTGTTTTTT
j_call: TRBJ2-1; clone_size: few; v_call: TRBV30; d_call: TRBD2; cdr3_aa: CAWVGLAGVEQFF; cdr3_nt: TGTGCCTGGGTCGGACTAGCGGGAGTTGAGCAGTTCTTC
j_call: TRBJ2-3; clone_size: NA; v_call: TRBV21-1; d_call: NA; cdr3_aa: CASSKVRGPSTDTQYF; cdr3_nt: TGTGCCAGCAGCAAAGTAAGAGGGCCAAGCACAGATACGCAGTATTTT
j_call: TRBJ1-1; clone_size: NA; v_call: TRBV15; d_call: NA; cdr3_aa: CATSRAGNTEAFF; cdr3_nt: TGTGCCACCAGCAGAGCGGGGAACACTGAAGCTTTCTTT
j_call: TRBJ2-2; clone_size: NA; v_call: TRBV7-2; d_call: NA; cdr3_aa: CASSLQVEVGELFF; cdr3_nt: TGTGCCAGCAGCTTACAAGTGGAGGTCGGGGAGCTGTTTTTT
j_call: TRBJ1-4; clone_size: NA; v_call: TRBV5-1; d_call: NA; cdr3_aa: CASSPEVGEKLFF; cdr3_nt: TGCGCCAGCAGCCCCGAGGTTGGTGAAAAACTGTTTTTT
j_call: TRBJ1-2; clone_size: NA; v_call: TRBV12-3/TRBV12-4; d_call: NA; cdr3_aa: CASRRTGKTGYTF; cdr3_nt: TGTGCCAGCAGGCGAACAGGGAAGACTGGCTACACCTTC
j_call: TRBJ1-5; clone_size: few; v_call: TRBV28; d_call: TRBD1; cdr3_aa: CASSELLQGDQPQHF; cdr3_nt: TGTGCCAGCAGTGAGCTATTGCAGGGGGATCAGCCCCAGCATTTT
j_call: TRBJ2-1; clone_size: NA; v_call: TRBV9; d_call: NA; cdr3_aa: CASSSRLGPHNEQFF; cdr3_nt: TGTGCCAGCAGCTCCCGACTGGGGCCCCACAATGAGCAGTTCTTC
j_call: TRBJ2-3; clone_size: once; v_call: TRBV19; d_call: NA; cdr3_aa: CPVGGITDTQYF; cdr3_nt: TGTCCCGTTGGGGGGATCACAGATACGCAGTATTTT
j_call: TRBJ2-3; clone_size: NA; v_call: TRBV30; d_call: NA; cdr3_aa: CACGFNTQYF; cdr3_nt: TGTGCCTGCGGATTCAATACGCAGTATTTT
j_call: TRBJ2-5; clone_size: NA; v_call: TRBV7-9; d_call: TRBD2; cdr3_aa: CASSSFGTSGGTPETQYF; cdr3_nt: TGTGCCAGCAGCTCTTTTGGGACTAGCGGGGGCACCCCAGAGACCCAGTACTTC
j_call: TRBJ1-1; clone_size: NA; v_call: TRBV7-2; d_call: NA; cdr3_aa: CASSLTGNTEAFF; cdr3_nt: TGTGCCAGCAGCTTGACAGGGAACACTGAAGCTTTCTTT
j_call: TRBJ2-1; clone_size: NA; v_call: TRBV27; d_call: NA; cdr3_aa: CASSLSQSSYNEQFF; cdr3_nt: TGTGCCAGCAGTTTATCACAGAGCTCCTACAATGAGCAGTTCTTC
j_call: TRBJ2-5; clone_size: NA; v_call: TRBV30; d_call: NA; cdr3_aa: CAWGDGRETQYF; cdr3_nt: TGTGCCTGGGGGGACGGGAGAGAGACCCAGTACTTC
j_call: TRBJ2-3; clone_size: NA; v_call: TRBV5-1; d_call: NA; cdr3_aa: CASSYNTDTQYF; cdr3_nt: TGCGCCAGCAGCTACAACACAGATACGCAGTATTTT
j_call: TRBJ2-5; clone_size: NA; v_call: TRBV28; d_call: TRBD2; cdr3_aa: CASSHLRAGGLGTQYF; cdr3_nt: TGTGCCAGCAGTCACCTAAGAGCGGGGGGCCTTGGGACCCAGTACTTC
j_call: TRBJ1-5; clone_size: NA; v_call: TRBV28; d_call: TRBD1; cdr3_aa: CASSLPGGHQPQHF; cdr3_nt: TGTGCCAGCAGTTTACCAGGGGGCCATCAGCCCCAGCATTTT
j_call: TRBJ2-4; clone_size: NA; v_call: TRBV2; d_call: NA; cdr3_aa: CASSRGAKNIQYF; cdr3_nt: TGTGCCAGCAGTCGGGGGGCCAAAAACATTCAGTACTTC
j_call: TRBJ1-4; clone_size: NA; v_call: TRBV6-2/TRBV6-3; d_call: NA; cdr3_aa: CASSNPQGGLFF; cdr3_nt: TGTGCCAGCAGCAACCCTCAGGGAGGACTGTTTTTT
j_call: TRBJ2-3; clone_size: NA; v_call: TRBV7-2; d_call: TRBD1; cdr3_aa: CASSRGQQPARRSTDTQYF; cdr3_nt: TGTGCCAGCAGCCGGGGACAGCAACCGGCCCGGCGGAGCACAGATACGCAGTATTTT
j_call: TRBJ2-3; clone_size: once; v_call: TRBV9; d_call: TRBD1; cdr3_aa: CASSPRGQGSDTQYF; cdr3_nt: TGTGCCAGCAGCCCTAGGGGGCAGGGGTCAGATACGCAGTATTTT
j_call: TRBJ1-2; clone_size: NA; v_call: TRBV30; d_call: TRBD1; cdr3_aa: CAWRGKDRNVNYGYTF; cdr3_nt: TGTGCCTGGAGGGGGAAGGACAGGAACGTTAACTATGGCTACACCTTC
j_call: TRBJ2-7; clone_size: NA; v_call: TRBV19; d_call: TRBD2; cdr3_aa: CASSIVLGGSYEQYF; cdr3_nt: TGTGCCAGTAGTATAGTCTTGGGCGGGAGCTACGAGCAGTACTTC